Presented here are 9 T cell receptor beta chains from one specimen sequenced in a study of tumor-infiltrating lymphocytes in primary liver carcinoma. The template, roughly 550 ng total RNA, yielded TCR beta cDNA made with a constant-region primer. TCR beta libraries came from three nested multiplex PCR rounds using slightly modified ARM-PCR. Each of the first two PCR rounds ran roughly 10 cycles with TRBV1-TRBV30 forward and C-beta reverse primers. TCRdb ran MiXCR on the multiplex PCR reads and lists one entry per CDR3 protein. The table has approximately 190,000 distinct CDR3 sequences, approximately 86% seen once. Total RNA and DNA came together from approximately 22-30 mg of bulk tissue without cell sorting. Sequencing was done on a sample of tumor tissue from primary liver carcinoma. These receptor sequences come from a middle-aged man with primary liver carcinoma and hepatitis B virus infection.

The V call is TRBV30, the J call TRBJ1-1, with D uncertain. The CDR3 totals 13 residues. Per germline, CDR1 GTSNPN and CDR2 SVGIG (reference sequence). The CDR3 DNA follows: TGTCCATGGAGTACAGATAGGAGGAATGAAGCTTTCTTT. This codes for CPWSTDRRNEAFF.

With respect to this clonotype: A read error may account for a junction end that differs from germline. This chain links TRBV12-3 or TRBV12-4 with TRBJ2-6; TRBD1 might be the D (5 bases). The CDR3 length is 16 residues. CDR3 in DNA: TGTGCCAGGAGTTCCCAGACCGTCTCTGGGGCTAACGTCCTGACTTTC. Its translation is CARSSQTVSGANVLTF.

As concerns this clonotype: The junction shows a germline mismatch at one end, possibly a read error. The chain carries TRBV4-1 and TRBJ2-1; possible D gene TRBD2, 6 bases. The CDR3 length is 10 residues. Germline-derived CDR1 and CDR2 are MGHRA and YSYEKL. CDR3 nucleotide sequence: TGTGTCATCAGCGCGGGACAGCAGTTCTTC. Its protein is CVISAGQQFF.

V usage is TRBV6-1 and J usage is TRBJ2-3; TRBD1 is a possible D gene (5 bases). V was clipped by 10 bases and J by 8 bases, with 16 bases between them. The CDR3 totals 12 residues. The germline V gene has CDR1 MNHNS and CDR2 SASEGT. CDR3 sequence: CANSATGVTQYF. For the CDR3, the DNA is TGTGCCAACAGCGCTACAGGAGTTACGCAGTATTTT.

Remarks on this clonotype: A read error may be the cause here, since a much bigger clone is one base away. CDR3 in DNA: TGCGCCAGCAGCTTTAGAGCAGGGACTGATGGCTACACCTTC. This gives the protein CASSFRAGTDGYTF. The chain has TRBV5-1 and TRBJ1-2; tentative D call: TRBD1 (5 bases). Trimming removed 2 bases at V and 6 bases at J, with 14 bases between. This CDR3 has 14 amino acids. CDR1 and CDR2 from the germline V gene are SGHRS and YFSETQ. The whole variable domain, filled in from reference TRBV5-1 and TRBJ1-2, reads KAGVTQTPRYLIKTRGQQVTLSCSPISGHRSVSWYQQTPGQGLQFLFEYFSETQRNKGNFPGRFSGRQFSNSRSEMNVSTLELGDSALYLCASSFRAGTDGYTFGSGTRLTVV.

DNA for the CDR3: TGTGCCAGCAGTCCCTCGACCGGGGTGTACAATGAGCAGTTCTTC. Protein sequence: CASSPSTGVYNEQFF. This chain joins TRBV6-5 and TRBJ2-1; TRBD2 is a possible D gene (5 bases). In germline, CDR1 is MNHEY, CDR2 SVGAGI. The CDR3 has 15 residues. Deletions cut 5 bases from V and 4 bases from J, with 15 bases between.

On this clonotype itself: A much larger clone lies a single base off, so this may be a read error. This chain connects TRBV5-1 to TRBJ1-4, with TRBD1 identical over 8 bases. The V gene's germline CDR1 is SGHRS and CDR2 YFSETQ. The CDR3 is made up of 14 amino acids. CDR3 loop: CTSSLQGANEKLFF. DNA of the CDR3: TGCACCAGCAGCTTACAGGGGGCTAATGAAAAACTGTTTTTT.

In the case of this clonotype: It is unclear where the CDR3 begins or ends on the DNA, so no DNA is shown, and the CDR3 is as TCRdb lists it. The rearrangement uses TRBV6-6 and TRBJ2-7. With termini counted, the CDR3 has 14 amino acids. The germline CDR1 and CDR2 sequences are MNHNY and SVGAGI (reference sequence). The CDR3 sequence: CANSYACRFGEQYF.

On this clonotype itself: Since no conserved phenylalanine or tryptophan closes the CDR3, a read error is the likely cause. This sequence joins TRBV10-2 and TRBJ2-7, with TRBD2 as a possible D gene (5 bases). This CDR3 contains 12 residues. Germline CDR1 and CDR2: WSHSY and SAAADI. Trimming shortened V by 5 bases and J by 7 bases, and 12 bases separated the two germline ends. CDR3 loop: CASSIGVGEQYL. The CDR3 DNA is TGCGCCAGCAGTATCGGGGTGGGTGAGCAGTACTTA.